Listed below are T cell receptor beta chains from one sample, sequenced in a study of T-cell reconstitution after alpha-beta-depleted transplantation in children. MiXCR, run by TCRdb on the PCR reads, gives a single entry per CDR3 protein. The sample lists under 450,000 distinct CDR3 sequences; roughly 13% were seen once. The sequenced sample was PBMCs, obtained from the stem cell graft. The receptor set was obtained from a human donor who donated a stem cell graft to a child with Fanconi anemia. Both conserved end residues are part of each CDR3. A D gene is named only where the DNA matches it firmly. Clone size appears in some rows only: once, few, many, or a class for an expanded clone.

j_call,cdr3_length,d_call,v_call,clone_size,cdr3_aa,cdr3_nt
TRBJ2-2,15,-,TRBV5-1,few,CASSLAQGISGELFF,TGCGCCAGCAGCTTGGCACAGGGAATTTCAGGGGAGCTGTTTTTT
TRBJ2-2,13,-,TRBV12-3/TRBV12-4,-,CASRIMYTGELFF,TGTGCCAGCAGGATCATGTACACCGGGGAGCTGTTTTTT
TRBJ1-2,14,TRBD1,TRBV20-1,few,CSATGDREGYGYTF,TGCAGTGCTACGGGGGACAGGGAAGGCTATGGCTACACCTTC
TRBJ2-3,13,-,TRBV7-2,many,CASSPTLTGTQYF,TGTGCCAGCAGCCCAACCTTGACGGGAACGCAGTATTTT
TRBJ1-3,13,TRBD1,TRBV28,-,CASSTGSGNTIYF,TGTGCCAGCTCGACAGGGTCGGGAAACACCATATATTTT
TRBJ2-3,11,-,TRBV7-9,-,CASSSTNTQYF,TGTGCCAGCAGCTCGACGAATACGCAGTATTTT
TRBJ2-3,14,-,TRBV29-1,-,CSVITVVLTDTQYF,TGCAGCGTGATAACGGTGGTTCTCACAGATACGCAGTATTTT
TRBJ1-5,14,-,TRBV7-8,-,CASSLIGSNQPQHF,TGTGCCAGCAGCTTAATCGGCAGCAATCAGCCCCAGCATTTT
TRBJ2-1,15,TRBD2,TRBV29-1,many,CSVAWGAGGNNEQFF,TGCAGCGTGGCCTGGGGAGCGGGGGGGAACAATGAGCAGTTCTTC
TRBJ2-3,12,-,TRBV12-3/TRBV12-4,many,CASRVDTDTQYF,TGTGCCAGCAGGGTAGACACAGATACGCAGTATTTT
TRBJ1-1,14,-,TRBV19,few,CASSIDSWNTEAFF,TGTGCCAGTAGTATAGACAGTTGGAACACTGAAGCTTTCTTT
TRBJ2-6,14,-,TRBV5-1,-,CASSAQSGANVLTF,TGCGCCAGCAGCGCCCAGTCTGGGGCCAACGTCCTGACTTTC
TRBJ1-1,13,-,TRBV28,-,CASSHKGITEAFF,TGTGCCAGCAGTCACAAGGGGATCACTGAAGCTTTCTTT
TRBJ2-3,16,-,TRBV5-1,-,CASSLDGRGNTDTQYF,TGCGCCAGCAGCTTGGATGGCAGGGGTAATACAGATACGCAGTATTTT
TRBJ2-5,13,-,TRBV6-6,many,CASGRGFQETQYF,TGTGCCAGCGGTCGCGGTTTCCAAGAGACCCAGTACTTC
TRBJ1-4,15,-,TRBV6-5,-,CASSYRGRPHEKLFF,TGTGCCAGCAGTTACAGGGGACGCCCCCATGAAAAACTGTTTTTT
TRBJ1-4,14,-,TRBV20-1,few,CSARDDLTSEKLFF,TGCAGTGCCAGAGACGACTTGACGAGTGAAAAACTGTTTTTT
TRBJ1-1,12,-,TRBV3-1,-,CASSQADTEAFF,TGTGCCAGCAGCCAAGCGGACACTGAAGCTTTCTTT
TRBJ2-5,15,-,TRBV5-1,few,CASSLGQGLQETQYF,TGCGCCAGCAGCTTGGGGCAGGGGTTGCAAGAGACCCAGTACTTC
TRBJ2-7,11,-,TRBV20-1,few,CSAGTPHEQYF,TGCAGTGCGGGAACTCCCCACGAGCAGTACTTC
TRBJ2-1,12,-,TRBV6-6,few,CASSPGHSEQFF,TGTGCCAGCAGCCCCGGACACTCCGAGCAGTTCTTC
TRBJ2-1,15,TRBD2,TRBV5-5,few,CASSLGAGVGYEQFF,TGTGCCAGCAGCTTAGGAGCGGGGGTCGGGTATGAGCAGTTCTTC
TRBJ2-1,16,TRBD1,TRBV28,many,CASSSPGQGLSNEQFF,TGTGCCAGCAGTTCTCCGGGACAGGGACTCTCCAATGAGCAGTTCTTC
TRBJ2-5,12,-,TRBV12-3/TRBV12-4,few,CASSFSVGAQYF,TGTGCCAGCAGTTTTTCCGTGGGCGCCCAGTACTTC
TRBJ1-4,14,-,TRBV7-2,few,CASTRGPFDEKLFF,TGTGCCAGCACCCGGGGGCCTTTCGATGAAAAACTGTTTTTT
TRBJ1-4,19,-,TRBV4-3,-,CASSQEGVGFGQMNEKLFF,TGCGCCAGCAGCCAAGAAGGAGTCGGTTTCGGACAGATGAATGAAAAACTGTTTTTT